Presented here are 9 T cell receptor beta chains from one specimen sequenced in a study of blood T cell repertoires in COVID-19. The repertoire was sequenced with immunoSEQ multiplex PCR; TCRdb's copy has only in-frame clones and lacks some. In the table there are around 80,000 clones, about three quarters of which are singletons. What was sequenced was peripheral blood. All receptors come from a man in his forties or fifties with active or convalescent COVID-19.

CDR3 region: CASSRPGQGSEQYF. DNA of the CDR3: TGCGCCAGCAGCCGACCGGGACAGGGCTCCGAGCAGTACTTC. The chain carries TRBV5-1 and TRBJ2-7; the match to TRBD1 covers 9 bases. The CDR3 spans 14 residues. V lost 4 bases, J lost 6 bases, and 8 bases stayed unmatched. Germline assignment: CDR1 SGHRS and CDR2 YFSETQ.

The rearrangement uses TRBV27 and TRBJ1-4; 12 positions agree with TRBD1. V gave up 0 bases and J gave up 8 bases; unmatched junction bases: 4. This CDR3 comprises 16 residues. Germline V CDR1 and CDR2: MNHEY, SMNVEV (reference sequence). The CDR3 sequence is CASSLSGDRGREKLFF. As DNA, the CDR3 is TGTGCCAGCAGTTTATCGGGGGACAGGGGGCGCGAAAAACTGTTTTTT.

The chain uses TRBV18 and TRBJ2-1, with D maybe TRBD1 (6 bases). This CDR3 spans 13 amino acids. Germline CDR1 is KGHSH and CDR2 is LQKENI. V was cut by 2 bases and J by 5 bases, with 7 bases left in between. The CDR3 sequence is CASSPGTNNEQFF. CDR3 bases: TGTGCCAGCTCACCAGGGACAAACAATGAGCAGTTCTTC.

The CDR3 protein is CASSHQDSSNQPQHF. The CDR3, as DNA: TGCGCCAGCAGCCACCAAGACAGTAGCAATCAGCCCCAGCATTTT. The V call is TRBV4-1, the J call TRBJ1-5, with D possibly being TRBD1 (5 bases). Germline V gene data show CDR1 as MGHRA and CDR2 as YSYEKL. The CDR3 is 15 residues long. V was trimmed by 3 bases and J by 0 bases, leaving 9 bases between them.

This chain links TRBV20-1 with TRBJ2-7; 8 bases line up with TRBD2. The CDR3 is 17 amino acids. CDR1 and CDR2 from the germline V gene are DFQATT and SNEGSKA (reference sequence). J was trimmed by 2 bases and V by 3 bases; bases with no gene match: 15. Here the CDR3 reads CSASPRARSGTAYEQYF. The CDR3 nucleotides read TGCAGTGCTAGTCCCCGAGCCCGTAGCGGGACCGCCTACGAGCAGTACTTC.

V is TRBV7-8 and J is TRBJ2-1, with 9 bases fitting TRBD1. CDR3 length: 16 amino acids. Germline CDR1 SGHVS, CDR2 FQNEAQ. Trimming took 6 bases from V and 5 from J; bases not matched to a gene: 11. The CDR3: CASSQQQGALNNEQFF. The CDR3 coding sequence is TGTGCCAGCAGTCAGCAACAGGGGGCGCTTAACAATGAGCAGTTCTTC.

The chain uses TRBV27 and TRBJ2-3; 9 bases agree with TRBD2. The CDR3 totals 14 residues. Germline V gives CDR1 MNHEY, CDR2 SMNVEV (reference sequence). V was clipped by 5 bases and J by 5 bases; unmatched bases: 5. The CDR3 loop is CASSPSGEGDTQYF. DNA for the CDR3: TGTGCCAGCAGTCCTAGCGGGGAGGGAGATACGCAGTATTTT.

CDR3 amino acids: CASRLAWRREANYGYTF. As DNA, the CDR3 is TGTGCAAGTCGCTTAGCGTGGCGACGGGAAGCTAACTATGGCTACACCTTC. The chain couples TRBV12-2 to TRBJ1-2. TRBV12-2 is listed as a pseudogene. The CDR3 covers 17 residues.

V is TRBV7-2 and J is TRBJ2-5; D is undetermined. Trimming took 4 bases from V and 11 from J, leaving 20 bases between them. The CDR3 has 14 residues. CDR1 and CDR2 (germline): SGHTA, FQGNSA. CDR3 region: CASSSKTITGSQYF. CDR3 in DNA: TGTGCCAGCAGCTCAAAAACGATTACCGGTTCACAGTACTTC. Supplemented by reference TRBV7-2 and TRBJ2-5, the full variable domain reads GAGVSQSPSNKVTEKGKDVELRCDPISGHTALYWYRQSLGQGLEFLIYFQGNSAPDKSGLPSDRFSAERTGGSVSTLTIQRTQQEDSAVYLCASSSKTITGSQYFGPGTRLLVL.